This T cell receptor beta chain was identified during a study of Ad26.COV2.S vaccination and SARS-CoV-2 variants. Overall study results and limits: Estimates derived from TCR breadth and depth analyses may have underestimated total T cell responses.

The treatment here: roughly 19 received Ad26.COV2.S at low or high dose, single or two shots; five or six received placebo; per-sample allocation not given. The samples were gathered on day 63 after the first injection of vaccine or placebo. Trimming took off 2 bases at V and 9 bases at J, with 12 bases between the two ends. CDR1 is SGHRS, CDR2 YFSETQ, per germline. The CDR3 consists of 12 residues. Regarding this clone: Its specificity is not known.

Profiling relied on immunoSEQ multiplex PCR, and the TCRdb table lists in-frame clones only, not all of them. The sample yields about 320,000 clones, 70% to 90% seen once. Sequenced here: peripheral blood, sampled in a trial of Ad26.COV2.S vaccine versus placebo. This chain connects TRBV5-1 to TRBJ2-7; D possibly uses TRBD1 or TRBD2 (6 bases each). This receptor was identified in a person between 18 and 60 years old who received the Ad26.COV2.S COVID-19 vaccine or a placebo. As DNA, the CDR3 is TGCGCCAGCAGCTTAGGGGGGTCCGGGCAGTACTTC. Protein sequence: CASSLGGSGQYF. The full variable domain, completed using reference TRBV5-1 and TRBJ2-7, is KAGVTQTPRYLIKTRGQQVTLSCSPISGHRSVSWYQQTPGQGLQFLFEYFSETQRNKGNFPGRFSGRQFSNSRSEMNVSTLELGDSALYLCASSLGGSGQYFGPGTRLTVT.